This T cell receptor (beta chain) was identified during a study of cytomegalovirus exposure and HLA in healthy donors (TCRdb year 2017). The study in broad terms: According to an earlier analysis of several hundred of the donors, about 179 million T cells yielded approximately 120 million unique TCR beta sequences and about 300 Gb of sequence data. An early release covering more than 500 HLA-typed donors comprised 250 to 350 gigabases of sequencing data and 65 million to 100 million unique TCR sequences. Of the 300 to 400 genotyped donors, approximately 80% fell in the genetic ancestry cluster associated with self-reported Caucasian donors. The study was designed to test whether signatures of past pathogen exposure could be identified by cataloging public T cell receptors. The study used immunosequencing to profile the T cell repertoires of under 700 subjects and linked those repertoires to cytomegalovirus serostatus. Along with the roughly 670-subject first cohort, a separate validation cohort of some 130 different subjects was used. To predict cytomegalovirus infection status, the study combined high-throughput TCR immunosequencing, statistical association of individual TCRs with disease status, and machine learning. A later analysis re-examined previously published TCR beta repertoires from 610 or so donors and added high-resolution HLA genotyping to investigate patterns of TCR occurrence. The later analysis used no new phenotypic data to find candidate immune exposures, relying instead on TCR beta sequences and their occurrence across donors. In an earlier analysis of several hundred of the donors, high-throughput TCR beta sequencing was used to judge whether each TCR beta V gene segment behaved as functional or pseudogenic. Donor age, sex, ethnicity and CMV serostatus were collected together with the repertoire data. A later genetic analysis used genome-wide SNP genotypes for 398 of the 666 donors, treating that subset as a discovery cohort. All discovery cohort repertoires had been generated on a single sequencing platform. HLA typing included class I and class II loci at four-digit resolution. Typing coverage differed by locus: A, B, C, DRB1 and DQB1 were typed in about 620-630 donors, DQA1 in roughly 500, DPA1 in 600 to 610, and DPB1 in approximately 450. A few DR-DQ haplotypes were treated as single units for association and clustering because of strong linkage in the cohort. Among over 350 genotyped donors of the cohort, an average of approximately 240,000 unique TCR beta nucleotide sequences were sequenced per donor, around 18% of them non-productive.

This clone has a handful of counts. There is no known antigen for this receptor. At one boundary the junction diverges from the germline segment, which might be a read error. Counted from cysteine to phenylalanine, this CDR3 has 15 amino acids. The retained sequence is limited to the CDR3, 45 bases, with the frame set at the first base. CDR1 SEHNR and CDR2 FQNEAQ are derived from the germline V gene (reference sequence). To prepare the library, the immunoSEQ multiplex PCR assay was applied. A mixture of 60 forward primers for TCR Vbeta segments and 13 reverse primers for TCR Jbeta segments was used in the multiplex PCR. The CDR3 region of rearranged TCR beta genes was amplified from genomic DNA by a multiplex PCR assay. Amplified TCR beta libraries were sequenced as 87-base-pair reads on the Illumina HiSeq System. As for how the authors treated the data: Across the 700 or so repertoires, a later analysis counted approximately 75 million unique TCR beta chains, 9.5 million to 12 million of which were shared by at least two donors. A nearest-neighbor algorithm error-corrected the raw reads and collapsed the reads into unique sequences, merging closely related sequences to remove PCR and sequencing errors. To assign V, D and J gene segments, CDR3 sequences were aligned to IMGT reference sequences. Each retained sequence needed at least a six-nucleotide match to both a V gene segment and a J gene segment. Rearrangements were called productive when the CDR3 lacked stop codons and stayed in frame with V and J; all others were non-productive. Following IMGT convention, CDR3 was defined as the stretch from the second conserved V-encoded cysteine to the conserved J-encoded phenylalanine. The earlier analysis of 587 of the donors excluded sequences that lacked an unambiguous match to a single V gene segment. In an earlier analysis of around 600 of the donors, V segments were called functional above 56.7% productive rearrangements and were called segregating when the between-donor standard deviation exceeded 5%. To diagnose cytomegalovirus status from the catalog of TCR beta chain sequences, a statistical classification framework was built. A later analysis assigned V and J genes by comparing TCR nucleotide sequences with IMGT/GENE-DB human TR gene sequences. In a later analysis, CDR3 sequences and most-parsimonious VDJ recombination scenarios were assigned using the TCRdist pipeline. In a later analysis, every TCR beta chain was defined by the combination of its CDR3 amino acid sequence and its V-gene family, and reads without a unique V-gene family were dropped. A later analysis removed nearly 600 highly shared, low-generation-probability nucleotide sequences to deal with suspected cross-contamination and a sequencing artifact. A later analysis calculated a clonal expansion index for each public chain from normalized within-repertoire ranks of inferred template counts. Generation probabilities in a later analysis came from a VDJ recombination model fitted to out-of-frame rearrangements, and those results were checked against IGoR. In a later analysis, hypergeometric tests were used to score TCR-TCR, TCR-HLA and TCR-CMV co-occurrence, with a repertoire-size bias correction applied to TCR pairs. To estimate false discovery rates, a later analysis permuted the HLA or CMV assignments 20 times. In a later analysis, co-occurring TCRs were grouped using DBSCAN, with TCRdist sequence similarity added in when clustering inside HLA-allele-positive subsets. Repertoires with fewer than 30,000 or more than 120,000 public chains were left out of co-occurrence clustering, as were five repertoires with anomalous nucleotide sharing. Here the immuneACCESS table is served through TCRdb, limited to in-frame sequences with V and J called. Missing clones are a known gap in these copies; in checked studies unresolved V genes cover under half, and the rest lacks a known reason. The V and J calls and the clone size are those of that table, but D and trimming were determined from the DNA. The sample profile shows 170,000 or so clones; under 90% of them were found once. In total, the top ten clones hold around 7% of the sample.

Paper-wide results and their limitations: Immune exposure information for the cohort was limited to CMV serostatus. V-gene and J-gene trimming of TCR beta chains was associated with a missense DCLRE1C variant in a later genetic analysis, and the association was replicated in an independent cohort. HLA typing was unavailable for some donors at each locus, so association tests used only the typed subset. In an earlier analysis of some 550 of the donors, most TCR beta V segments were observed in productive rearrangements about 87% or about 30% of the time, broadly matching IMGT annotations. The presence/absence analyses assumed that sequencing depth was roughly uniform across donors, and that assumption may not be true. In a later analysis, the rate of TCR association differed among HLA loci, with DRB1 alleles having the most associated TCRs and HLA-C alleles having the fewest. Correlated functional status among segregating V segments might be attributable to linkage disequilibrium, but an unknown experimental factor could not be ruled out. A further reported finding was that TCR beta sequences accurately predicted the HLA-A and HLA-B alleles for most subjects in the first cohort. In a later analysis, most CMV-associated TCR beta chains were found to appear HLA-restricted, with HLA associations seemingly driven largely by CMV exposure. Most TCR sequences were observed very rarely across donors, whereas some public TCRs were present in many individuals. Strong co-occurrence of HLA alleles, especially DR and DQ, made assigning TCR associations to individual alleles difficult. Only TCR beta chains were sequenced in this cohort, and the absence of alpha or paired-chain data limited detectable features. In the study, about 150 TCR beta chains were listed as associated with cytomegalovirus. Some IMGT-functional V segments, including TRBV6-2 and TRBV6-3, could not be distinguished by the 87-base-pair reads and were therefore excluded. Because counts were too low, seventeen rarely observed V segments, including chromosome 9 orphons, were left out of the earlier analysis of 587 of the donors. Several of the top co-occurrence clusters appeared to be linked to parvovirus B19, influenza, CMV and Epstein-Barr virus, according to a later analysis. The sequencing pipeline was judged likely to have produced a cluster of highly shared sequence variants as a technical artifact. According to the authors, the approach could potentially be generalized to other disease states and immunological phenotypes. In both the original and validation cohorts, the classifier was reported to diagnose cytomegalovirus status with high specificity and sensitivity. A few of the identified cytomegalovirus-associated TCR beta chains were confirmed in vitro to be specific for cytomegalovirus antigens. In a later analysis, HLA-associated TCR beta chains were found to be more clonally expanded and to have lower generation probabilities than equally common non-associated chains. Specific HLA alleles were associated with 15,000 to 20,000 TCR beta sequences at a false discovery rate of 0.05 in a later analysis. According to a later genetic analysis, donors in an Asian-associated ancestry cluster had fewer N-insertions in productive TCRs than the roughly 670-donor mean.

In total, approximately 700 healthy bone marrow donors made up the cohort. At the time of sampling, every cohort member was nominally healthy, though immune exposures that went unrecorded were likely present. The donor tested CMV seropositive, placing the donor among the 289 seropositive members of the cohort. A peripheral blood sample was collected from each donor, and TCR beta sequencing was performed on peripheral blood mononuclear cells. Genomic DNA extraction from the blood cell samples was performed with the Qiagen DNeasy Blood Extraction Kit. Source material: PBMCs. The rearranged chain carries TRBV7-9 and TRBJ2-3; 8 bases in the junction line up with TRBD2. This clonotype was sampled from a man aged 25 to 45 in good health and CMV-seropositive. The nucleotide sequence is given as TGTTCCAGCAGCAAGCGGGGGTCTAGCACAGATACGCAGTATTTT. This codes for CSSSKRGSSTDTQYF.